This T cell receptor (beta chain) came from a study of tumor-infiltrating lymphocytes in primary liver carcinoma. Trimming took 6 bases from V and 7 from J; bases not matched to a gene: 18. This CDR3 is 19 amino acids long. TCR beta cDNA came from about 500 ng total RNA, primed with a constant-region primer. Construction of TCR beta libraries relied on three successive nested multiplex PCR rounds employing slightly modified ARM-PCR. In the first two PCR rounds, TRBV1-TRBV30 forward primers were paired with a C-beta reverse primer, and each round lasted nine to ten cycles. TCRdb redid the calling of the multiplex PCR reads with MiXCR, one entry per CDR3 protein. The sample shows a few hundred thousand distinct CDR3 sequences, around three fifths of them seen only once. In the case of this clonotype: A much larger clone is a single base away; this may be a read error.

Unsorted whole blood supplied the blood RNA, and germline DNA was isolated too. The sequenced sample consisted of peripheral blood. The origin of this receptor is a woman in her twenties or thirties with primary liver carcinoma and hepatitis B virus infection. The V and J genes are TRBV12-3 or TRBV12-4 and TRBJ2-1, with 13 bases matching TRBD2. The CDR3 DNA reads as TGTGCCAGCAGCTTGGGACCGAGAACTAGCGGGAGGGGCGGAAATGAGCAGTTCTTC. This sequence encodes CASSLGPRTSGRGGNEQFF.